This T cell receptor (beta chain) came from a study of blood T cell repertoires in COVID-19 (dated by TCRdb to about 2020). For the wider study: Samples covering the acute and convalescent phases of COVID-19 were provided by collaborators in the United States, Italy and Spain. The sample metadata nearly always contained a de-identified subject ID, COVID-19 status, age in years and sex. Where available, HLA class I and class II types were obtained from metadata supplied by the sample provider rather than from assay-based typing. A freely available public database, intended as a resource for researchers studying the immune response to SARS-CoV-2, is where the repertoires were released. The samples were drawn from two sources: the first 160 participants of the ongoing ImmuneRACE study, and 1,254 subjects contributed by 6 global collaborators. The prospective study material was composed of cDNA or gDNA derived from T cells, B-cell-depleted T cells, or PBMCs. The dataset comprised deeply sampled blood TCRbeta repertoires from subjects exposed to, actively infected with, or recovered from COVID-19. The full study reports these points: The amount of clinical and demographic metadata varied by source and participant and was provided uncurated.

Notes on this clone: What this receptor recognizes is not known. It has no much larger one-base neighbor in the sample; base qualities were not kept.

TCRbeta CDR3 regions were amplified from genomic DNA by means of the immunoSEQ Assay, a bias-controlled multiplex PCR. Processing in the source paper ran as follows. The number of nucleated cells in each sample was estimated from the amplification of reference gene primers within the assay. Sequence reads were collapsed and filtered to measure the absolute abundance of every unique TCRbeta CDR3 rearrangement. Productive Simpson clonality was computed per sample as the square root of Simpson's diversity index over productive rearrangements. Sourced from immuneACCESS, this table was stored by TCRdb with only in-frame sequences that have V and J called. A share of the clones is absent; for the studies checked, an unresolved V gene accounts for under half, and the remainder has no known explanation. The V and J calls and clone size come from that table; D and trimming were worked out from the DNA. The sample table contains a few hundred thousand clones; only one count was recorded for 85% of them. The ten largest clones take up about 19% of the sample.

Participants in the prospective study were aged 18 to 89 years, lived in over 20 United States geographic areas, and enrolled through a virtual design. In the prospective study, participants were assigned to cohorts based on the clinical history participants reported in a screening survey and a study questionnaire. For ImmuneRACE Cohort 3, a participant was defined as recovered based on two consecutive negative NP/OP PCR tests, clearance by a healthcare professional, or resolution of symptoms. In the prospective study, mobile phlebotomists collected whole blood, serum and a nasopharyngeal or oropharyngeal swab from each participant. Participants in the prospective study had the option to provide additional blood draws and questionnaires over a 2-month period. Blood samples from the prospective study were shipped frozen or at room temperature prior to DNA extraction. The CDR3 measures 15 amino acids from cysteine to phenylalanine. Left in the record is the CDR3 DNA by itself, 45 bases read in frame from the first base. Per the germline V gene, WSHSY is the CDR1 and SAAADI is the CDR2. V has 3 bases trimmed and J has 10 bases trimmed; junction bases matching no gene number 11.

This TCR was sampled from a man aged 40-49 years who had recovered from COVID-19. The sequenced material came from PBMCs or T cells enriched from blood (not recorded which). Recombination linked TRBV10-2 to TRBJ2-1; 8 middle bases align to TRBD2. CDR3 reads: CASSDPGLAREEQFF. In nucleotide form, the sequence is TGCGCCAGCAGTGACCCCGGACTAGCAAGAGAAGAGCAGTTCTTC.